The 22 T cell receptor beta chains given below trace back to one sample, sequenced in a study of control samples from healthy donors and cancer patients. Method: immunoSEQ multiplex PCR; TCRdb's copy keeps in-frame clones and lacks some. The data contain 140,000 to 150,000 clones, 93% of them singletons. The sequenced sample consisted of blood. These receptor sequences come from a man between 18 and 35 years old in good health.

The chain carries TRBV28 and TRBJ1-5; D remains unclear. Trimming stripped 7 bases from V and 0 bases from J, with 13 bases between. The length of the CDR3 is 15 residues. Germline assignment: CDR1 MDHEN and CDR2 SYDVKM. CDR3: CASNLQEYSNQPQHF. The CDR3 nucleotides are TGTGCCAGCAACCTTCAGGAATATAGCAATCAGCCCCAGCATTTT.

This clone was seen just once. This sequence joins TRBV6-5 and TRBJ2-7; the D gene is possibly TRBD2 (6 bases). V was shortened by 2 bases and J by 1 base, with 15 bases between the two germline ends. The CDR3 sequence is 16 residues long. Germline V gene lookup returns CDR1 MNHEY and CDR2 SVGAGI. The chain's CDR3 is CASSYLGTPGSYEQYF. The CDR3 nucleotides are TGTGCCAGCAGTTACCTGGGGACTCCCGGTTCCTACGAGCAGTACTTC.

This chain joins TRBV5-1 and TRBJ2-7; D unresolved. V lost 5 bases, J lost 6 bases, and 9 bases lay in between. The CDR3 has 11 amino acids. Germline CDR1 reads SGHRS; CDR2 reads YFSETQ. The CDR3 DNA reads as TGCGCCAGCAGATTGTCGTCCGAGCAGTACTTC. Translated, it gives CASRLSSEQYF.

This chain links TRBV2 with TRBJ2-7; TRBD2 might be the D (8 bases). Trimming left V 4 bases short and J 6 bases short, with 19 bases between. Germline loops: CDR1 SNHLY, CDR2 FYNNEI. The CDR3 spans 15 residues. The CDR3 region is CASSAGRGRFSEQYF. CDR3 DNA sequence: TGTGCCAGCAGTGCCGGGAGGGGGCGGTTTAGCGAGCAGTACTTC.

V usage is TRBV18 and J usage is TRBJ2-5, with D unresolved. The CDR3 extends over 14 amino acids. The V gene's germline CDR1 is KGHSH and CDR2 LQKENI. Trimming left V 3 bases short and J 2 bases short, with 10 bases between. The CDR3 coding sequence is TGTGCCAGCTCACCGGCAGGATTACAAGAGACCCAGTACTTC. Its translation is CASSPAGLQETQYF.

The V and J genes are TRBV9 and TRBJ1-1; no clear D. In germline, CDR1 is SGDLS, CDR2 YYNGEE. V lost 0 bases and J lost 5, with 11 bases in between. The CDR3 sequence is 14 residues long. CDR3 loop: CASSVVEAGTEAFF. In DNA, the CDR3 is TGTGCCAGCAGCGTAGTCGAGGCGGGGACTGAAGCTTTCTTT.

The chain joins TRBV29-1 to TRBJ2-3; either TRBD1 or TRBD2 may fit D (5 bases each). Trimming took off 4 bases at V and 2 bases at J, with 16 bases between the two ends. The CDR3 has 15 amino acids. Germline V gene data show CDR1 as SQVTM and CDR2 as ANQGSEA. The CDR3 nucleotides read TGCAGCGTTGGGGCATTTGGGGGTCTCACAGATACGCAGTATTTT. The encoded protein is CSVGAFGGLTDTQYF.

This clone has a single count. This chain connects TRBV7-9 to TRBJ1-1; TRBD1 matches 9 bases. From germline, CDR1 is SEHNR and CDR2 FQNEAQ (reference sequence). V was clipped by 5 bases and J by 3 bases; unmatched bases: 7. The CDR3 extends over 15 amino acids. The CDR3 DNA sequence: TGTGCCAGCAGCCCCTCCGGGACAGGGTACACTGAAGCTTTCTTT. It encodes CASSPSGTGYTEAFF.

This clone was seen just once. This specimen includes other DNA sequences encoding the same CDR3. This sequence joins TRBV7-2 and TRBJ2-7, with D perhaps TRBD1 or TRBD2 (5 bases each). Trimming shortened V by 1 base and J by 3 bases, and 13 bases separated the two germline ends. Germline V gene sequence: CDR1 SGHTA, CDR2 FQGNSA. The CDR3 contains 15 residues. In DNA, the CDR3 is TGTGCCAGCAGCTTAGACGCAGGGAGCAGCTACGAGCAGTACTTC. Encoded protein: CASSLDAGSSYEQYF. Filled out from reference TRBV7-2 and TRBJ2-7, the complete variable domain reads GAGVSQSPSNKVTEKGKDVELRCDPISGHTALYWYRQSLGQGLEFLIYFQGNSAPDKSGLPSDRFSAERTGGSVSTLTIQRTQQEDSAVYLCASSLDAGSSYEQYFGPGTRLTVT.

This clone was seen more than once but under ten times. The gene calls are TRBV2 and TRBJ2-2; possible D gene TRBD2, 5 bases. Trimming removed 4 bases from V and 4 bases from J, with 10 bases in between. This CDR3 is built from 14 residues. Per the germline V gene, CDR1 is SNHLY and CDR2 is FYNNEI. CDR3 DNA: TGTGCCAGCAGTGGCGGACTCTTCACCGGGGAGCTGTTTTTT. This sequence encodes CASSGGLFTGELFF.

The chain employs TRBV12-5 and TRBJ1-5, with D tentatively TRBD1 (5 bases). Trimming cost V 6 bases and J 2 bases, with 11 bases left between them. Germline CDR1 is LGHNT and CDR2 is FRNRAP. The CDR3 has 14 amino acids. The CDR3 here is CASGPGTGNQPQHF. Written as DNA, the CDR3 is TGTGCTAGTGGCCCCGGGACGGGCAATCAGCCCCAGCATTTT.

The chain uses TRBV7-8 and TRBJ2-7; 8 bases agree with TRBD2. Per the germline V gene, CDR1 is SGHVS and CDR2 is FQNEAQ. The CDR3 sequence is 16 residues long. The V segment lost 4 bases and the J segment 0 bases; nucleotides outside the gene matches: 8. CDR3 DNA sequence: TGTGCCAGCAGCTCCAGGACTAGCTGGAGCTCCTACGAGCAGTACTTC. Amino acid sequence: CASSSRTSWSSYEQYF.

The V call is TRBV2, the J call TRBJ1-4; TRBD1 aligns across 9 bases. Losses at the gene ends were 6 bases for V and 6 bases for J; bases not matched to a gene: 8. The CDR3 is 15 amino acids. From germline, CDR1 is SNHLY and CDR2 FYNNEI. The CDR3 region has the DNA TGTGCCAGCAGACCCGAGGGACAGGGTTATGAAAAACTGTTTTTT. Protein product: CASRPEGQGYEKLFF. The variable domain in full, completed from reference TRBV2 and TRBJ1-4, reads EPEVTQTPSHQVTQMGQEVILRCVPISNHLYFYWYRQILGQKVEFLVSFYNNEISEKSEIFDDQFSVERPDGSNFTLKIRSTKLEDSAMYFCASRPEGQGYEKLFFGSGTQLSVL.

This chain uses TRBV5-1 with TRBJ2-7; D remains unclear. Trimming shortened V by 0 bases and J by 4 bases, and 8 bases separated the two germline ends. Germline V gene lookup returns CDR1 SGHRS and CDR2 YFSETQ. This CDR3 has 13 amino acids. In nucleotides, the CDR3 is TGCGCCAGCAGCTTGGTTCCGGGTTACGAGCAGTACTTC. Amino acid sequence: CASSLVPGYEQYF.

This rearrangement joins TRBV6-5 to TRBJ1-3; D is perhaps TRBD1 (5 bases). Germline assignment: CDR1 MNHEY and CDR2 SVGAGI. This CDR3 has 14 amino acids. The V gene lost 4 bases and the J gene lost 0 bases, with 7 bases spanning the gap. The CDR3: CASSSGLSGNTIYF. The CDR3 DNA reads TGTGCCAGCAGTTCAGGGCTCTCTGGAAACACCATATATTTT.

The rearrangement uses TRBV5-6 and TRBJ2-5; D is unclear. CDR1 and CDR2 from the germline V gene are SGHDT and YYEEEE. This CDR3 spans 14 amino acids. V dropped 1 base and J dropped 3 bases, with 10 bases sitting between them. The CDR3 DNA follows: TGTGCCAGCAGCTTGCTCACAGCAAAAGAGACCCAGTACTTC. It is translated as CASSLLTAKETQYF.

The J gene is TRBJ1-1, the V gene TRBV5-8; TRBD1 is a possible D gene (5 bases). Germline CDR1 and CDR2: SGHTS and YDEGEE. Trimming pared 0 bases from V and 2 bases from J, leaving 11 bases between. This CDR3 is 15 amino acids long. CDR3 bases: TGTGCCAGCAGCTTGGGCGACGACAGAAACACTGAAGCTTTCTTT. This gives the protein CASSLGDDRNTEAFF. Using reference TRBV5-8 and TRBJ1-1 for the parts outside the CDR3, the full variable domain is EAGVTQSPTHLIKTRGQQATLRCSPISGHTSVYWYQQALGLGLQFLLWYDEGEERNRGNFPPRFSGRQFPNYSSELNVNALELEDSALYLCASSLGDDRNTEAFFGQGTRLTVV.

V is TRBV15 and J is TRBJ2-3, with D possibly called TRBD1 or TRBD2 (6 bases each). V shed 1 base and J shed 4 bases, with 18 bases lying between them. CDR1 and CDR2 from the germline V gene are LNHNV and YYDKDF (reference sequence). The CDR3 loop spans 17 amino acids. CDR3 DNA sequence: TGTGCCACCAGCAGAGTTGTGCGGACAGCGGGTGCAGATACGCAGTATTTT. It is translated as CATSRVVRTAGADTQYF.

This chain joins TRBV29-1 and TRBJ1-1; the match to TRBD1 covers 9 bases. The junction had 3 bases not matched to a gene; V was cut back by 6 bases and J by 1 base. Per the germline V gene, CDR1 is SQVTM and CDR2 is ANQGSEA. This CDR3 has 13 residues. CDR3 sequence reads: CSVGQGWNTEAFF. The CDR3 bases are TGCAGCGTGGGACAGGGCTGGAACACTGAAGCTTTCTTT.

The chain uses TRBV5-4 and TRBJ2-7; no clear D. Germline V CDR1 and CDR2: SGHNT, YYREEE (reference sequence). The CDR3 totals 11 residues. Trimming shortened V by 0 bases and J by 10 bases, and 8 bases separated the two germline ends. The CDR3 sequence is CASSLETEQYF. CDR3 in DNA: TGTGCCAGCAGCTTGGAGACGGAACAGTACTTC.

This chain uses TRBV18 with TRBJ1-1, with 9 bases that match TRBD1. V shed 3 bases, J shed 5 bases, and the junction held 10 bases outside the gene matches. CDR1 is KGHSH, CDR2 LQKENI, per germline. This CDR3 comprises 16 residues. This chain's CDR3 is CASSPPVGTGITEAFF. CDR3 in DNA: TGTGCCAGCTCACCCCCAGTGGGGACAGGGATTACTGAAGCTTTCTTT. Complete variable domain (other parts from reference TRBV18 and TRBJ1-1): NAGVMQNPRHLVRRRGQEARLRCSPMKGHSHVYWYRQLPEEGLKFMVYLQKENIIDESGMPKERFSAEFPKEGPSILRIQQVVRGDSAAYFCASSPPVGTGITEAFFGQGTRLTVV.

CDR3 residues: CASSATEYEQYF. The CDR3 DNA follows: TGTGCCAGCAGTGCGACAGAATACGAGCAGTACTTC. V usage is TRBV25-1 and J usage is TRBJ2-7; a possible D gene is TRBD1 (5 bases). The CDR3 has 12 residues. V lost 4 bases, J lost 4 bases, and 8 bases lay in between. From germline, CDR1 is MGHDK and CDR2 SYGVNS.